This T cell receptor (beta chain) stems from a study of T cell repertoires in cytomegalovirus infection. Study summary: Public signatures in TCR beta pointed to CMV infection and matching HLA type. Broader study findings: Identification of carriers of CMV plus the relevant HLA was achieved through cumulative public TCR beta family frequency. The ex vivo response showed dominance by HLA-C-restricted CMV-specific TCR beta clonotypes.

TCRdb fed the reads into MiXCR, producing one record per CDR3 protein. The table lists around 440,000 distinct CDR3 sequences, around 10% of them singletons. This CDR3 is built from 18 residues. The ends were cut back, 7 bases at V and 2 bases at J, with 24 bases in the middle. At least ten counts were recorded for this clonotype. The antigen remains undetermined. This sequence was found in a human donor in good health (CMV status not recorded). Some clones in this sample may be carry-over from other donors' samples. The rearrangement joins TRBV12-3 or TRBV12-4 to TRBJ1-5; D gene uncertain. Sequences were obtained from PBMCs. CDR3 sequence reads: CASTLEVGPERGNQPQHF. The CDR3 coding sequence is TGTGCCAGCACCCTCGAGGTCGGGCCTGAGCGGGGCAATCAGCCCCAGCATTTT.